Shown below are 6 T cell receptor beta chains from a single sample sequenced in a study of metastatic and nonmetastatic thyroid tumors. No patient received treatment before thyroid surgery. TCRdb re-called the PCR reads via MiXCR. This sample carries 29,000 or so clones, around 4% of them seen once, and the ten largest clones take around 20%. Sequenced: blood. Receptor source: a female donor with papillary thyroid cancer or a benign thyroid nodule (not recorded which). Some clones in this sample may be carry-over from other donors' samples.

This clone was seen ten or more times. Possible read error: a much larger clone is one base away. The chain joins TRBV2 to TRBJ2-7, with 14 bases matching TRBD2. The CDR3 runs to 15 residues. Germline CDR1 SNHLY, CDR2 FYNNEI. CDR3 loop: CANSLTSGRAYEQYF. The DNA of the CDR3 is TGTGCCAACAGTCTGACTAGCGGGAGGGCCTACGAGCAGTACTTC.

This clone was counted between two and nine times. V usage is TRBV6-5 and J usage is TRBJ2-2, with TRBD2 matching 9 bases. The CDR3 runs 17 residues. V trimming: 0 bases; J trimming: 7 bases; junction bases outside the gene matches: 9. The germline V gene encodes CDR1 MNHEY and CDR2 SVGAGI. The CDR3: CASSYSPSGGIDGELFF. CDR3 DNA: TGTGCCAGCAGTTACTCCCCCAGCGGGGGGATAGACGGGGAGCTGTTTTTT.

The V gene is TRBV2, the J gene TRBJ1-4; no definite D call. The CDR3 extends over 15 amino acids. Trimming removed 2 bases at V and 8 bases at J, with 15 bases between. Per germline, CDR1 SNHLY and CDR2 FYNNEI. DNA for the CDR3: TGTGCCAGCAGTGAAATACAAGGTCTGGGAGAAAAACTGTTTTTT. Protein sequence: CASSEIQGLGEKLFF.

This clone was found a few times. The chain is built from TRBV6-1 and TRBJ2-7; 9 bases are shared with TRBD1. The V and J ends lost 4 bases and 6 bases, in that order; junction bases with no gene match: 10. CDR3 length: 15 amino acids. Germline V gives CDR1 MNHNS, CDR2 SASEGT. CDR3 in amino acids: CASSARTGAGSEQYF. DNA of the CDR3: TGTGCCAGCAGTGCGAGGACAGGGGCGGGGAGCGAGCAGTACTTC.

This clone has only a few counts. The rearrangement links TRBV7-3 to TRBJ2-7; D is possibly TRBD2 (6 bases). CDR3 size: 15 residues. Germline values: CDR1 SGHTA, CDR2 FQGTGA. V was trimmed by 2 bases and J by 0 bases, leaving 11 bases between them. Here the CDR3 DNA reads TGTGCCAGCAGCTTATCGGGAGCAAGCTCCTACGAGCAGTACTTC. It specifies CASSLSGASSYEQYF.

This clone rates as medium-sized. This chain uses TRBV28 with TRBJ2-2, with D perhaps matching TRBD1 or TRBD2 (6 bases each). V dropped 1 base and J dropped 3 bases, with 12 bases sitting between them. Per the germline V gene, CDR1 is MDHEN and CDR2 is SYDVKM. This CDR3 region has 16 residues. CDR3 amino acids: CASSLYGGRDTGELFF. CDR3 sequence (DNA): TGTGCCAGCAGTTTATATGGGGGGCGCGACACCGGGGAGCTGTTTTTT.